One and the same sample provided the 27 T cell receptor beta chains below, sequenced in a study of blood T cell repertoires in COVID-19. Assay: immunoSEQ multiplex PCR; the TCRdb copy retains only in-frame clones and omits some. The table lists a few hundred thousand clones, 70% to 90% of them singletons. Sequenced material: peripheral blood. The source is a man aged 55 to 70 who had recovered from COVID-19.

This rearrangement joins TRBV7-9 to TRBJ2-7; 10 nucleotides align to TRBD1. The CDR3 sequence is 16 residues long. Germline V CDR1 and CDR2: SEHNR, FQNEAQ (reference sequence). V was clipped by 5 bases and J by 5 bases; unmatched bases: 12. The CDR3 DNA sequence: TGTGCCAGCAGCCCCACTGGACAGGGGGACTTCCACGAGCAGTACTTC. Translating gives CASSPTGQGDFHEQYF.

The V call is TRBV5-1, the J call TRBJ1-1, with TRBD1 identical over 7 bases. V trimming: 2 bases; J trimming: 3 bases; junction bases outside the gene matches: 1. In germline, CDR1 is SGHRS, CDR2 YFSETQ. CDR3 size: 13 residues. The CDR3 loop reads CASSFDRDTEAFF. For the CDR3, the DNA is TGCGCCAGCAGCTTTGACAGGGACACTGAAGCTTTCTTT.

The chain uses TRBV7-6 and TRBJ2-2; possibly TRBD2 for D (6 bases). Trimming left V 4 bases short and J 5 bases short, with 11 bases between. This CDR3 contains 14 residues. The germline V gene encodes CDR1 SGHVS and CDR2 FNYEAQ. The CDR3 here is CASSSTTRTGELFF. The CDR3 DNA is TGTGCCAGCAGCTCGACGACTAGAACCGGGGAGCTGTTTTTT.

V is TRBV7-2 and J is TRBJ2-7, with TRBD2 matching over 10 bases. Per the germline V gene, CDR1 is SGHTA and CDR2 is FQGNSA. The J segment lost 4 bases and the V segment lost 6 bases, leaving 9 bases of the junction unmatched. The CDR3 extends over 15 amino acids. For the CDR3, the DNA is TGTGCCAGCAGGTTGACCTCGGGACTAGCGTACGAGCAGTACTTC. Amino acid sequence: CASRLTSGLAYEQYF.

The chain uses TRBV13 and TRBJ2-7; 8 positions agree with TRBD2. Germline V gene lookup returns CDR1 PRHDT and CDR2 FYEKMQ (reference sequence). The CDR3 spans 14 residues. J gave up 2 bases and V 6 bases, and 6 bases lay outside the gene matches. Written as DNA, the CDR3 is TGTGCCAGCAGTAGACTAGCGTTCACCTACGAGCAGTACTTC. Amino acids: CASSRLAFTYEQYF.

The sample holds a few counts of this clone. This chain connects TRBV5-1 to TRBJ1-1; 7 bases line up with TRBD1. The V segment lost 4 bases and the J segment 7 bases; nucleotides outside the gene matches: 10. Germline CDR1 SGHRS, CDR2 YFSETQ. The CDR3 contains 14 residues. The CDR3 DNA sequence: TGCGCCAGCAGCGTACAGGGGTCGGTGAATGAAGCTTTCTTT. Amino acid sequence: CASSVQGSVNEAFF. The entire variable domain, with the rest obtained from reference TRBV5-1 and TRBJ1-1, is as follows: KAGVTQTPRYLIKTRGQQVTLSCSPISGHRSVSWYQQTPGQGLQFLFEYFSETQRNKGNFPGRFSGRQFSNSRSEMNVSTLELGDSALYLCASSVQGSVNEAFFGQGTRLTVV.

V is TRBV10-1 and J is TRBJ2-7; 11 bases agree with TRBD1. The CDR3 sequence is 17 residues long. J gave up 4 bases and V 6 bases, and 14 bases lay outside the gene matches. CDR1 WNHNN and CDR2 SYGVQD come from the germline V gene (reference sequence). The CDR3 DNA reads as TGCGCCAGCAGCCTTATGATGGGGGACAGGGGGATATACGAGCAGTACTTC. The encoded protein is CASSLMMGDRGIYEQYF.

The chain recombines TRBV15 with TRBJ2-7; the D gene is possibly TRBD1 (6 bases). Trimming removed 1 base from V and 1 base from J, with 11 bases in between. The CDR3 covers 15 residues. Germline V gene lookup returns CDR1 LNHNV and CDR2 YYDKDF (reference sequence). The CDR3 is CATSRGGQTSYEQYF. CDR3 nucleotide sequence: TGTGCCACCAGCAGAGGGGGGCAGACATCCTACGAGCAGTACTTC.

Only a few counts were recorded for this clone. The genes are TRBV11-2 and TRBJ1-5; the D gene is possibly TRBD1 (6 bases). The germline gives CDR1 SGHAT, CDR2 FQNNGV. V dropped 1 base and J dropped 9 bases, with 10 bases sitting between them. The CDR3 is made up of 13 amino acids. CDR3 amino acids: CASSLGGGRPQHF. For the CDR3, the DNA is TGTGCCAGCAGCTTAGGTGGGGGCCGGCCCCAGCATTTT. The whole variable domain, remainder taken from reference TRBV11-2 and TRBJ1-5, is EAGVAQSPRYKIIEKRQSVAFWCNPISGHATLYWYQQILGQGPKLLIQFQNNGVVDDSQLPKDRFSAERLKGVDSTLKIQPAKLEDSAVYLCASSLGGGRPQHFGDGTRLSIL.

This clone was seen a few times. The same CDR3 can be traced to other DNA sequences in this sample. This chain connects TRBV5-1 to TRBJ2-3, with TRBD2 matching over 7 bases. The trim removed 2 bases at V and 0 bases at J, leaving 3 bases unmatched. The germline CDR1 and CDR2 sequences are SGHRS and YFSETQ. The CDR3 covers 15 residues. CDR3 bases: TGCGCCAGCAGCTTACGGGGGGTTAGCACAGATACGCAGTATTTT. It yields the protein CASSLRGVSTDTQYF.

This clone was observed a handful of times. This chain uses TRBV3-1 (or the pseudogene TRBV3-2) with TRBJ1-4, with D possibly matching TRBD1 (6 bases). Germline V CDR1 and CDR2: LGHDT, YNNKEL (reference sequence). This CDR3 has 12 residues. V was cut by 5 bases and J by 10 bases, with 11 bases left in between. CDR3: CASSTSQGKLFF. CDR3 DNA sequence: TGTGCCAGCAGCACCTCACAGGGAAAACTGTTTTTT.

This rearrangement joins TRBV1 to TRBJ2-7; the table's D gene call, TRBD1, was not cross checked with the DNA. TRBV1 is termed a pseudogene. CDR3 length: 15 amino acids. DNA for the CDR3: TGCACCAGCAGCCAAGATGGACAGGGGGACTACGAGCAGTACTTC. It encodes CTSSQDGQGDYEQYF.

The chain is built from TRBV2 and TRBJ2-1, with 8 bases that match TRBD2. The CDR3 sequence is 15 residues long. Germline V gives CDR1 SNHLY, CDR2 FYNNEI. Germline trimming cut 7 bases from V and 7 bases from J; bases unmatched to any gene: 12. CDR3 sequence: CASNHGTRGDNEQFF. The DNA for the CDR3 is TGTGCCAGCAATCACGGGACTAGGGGAGATAATGAGCAGTTCTTC.

The chain has TRBV5-6 and TRBJ2-5, with D unresolved. With 4 bases removed from V and 2 bases from J, the gap between germline ends came to 12 bases. The CDR3 consists of 14 residues. Germline V gives CDR1 SGHDT, CDR2 YYEEEE. The CDR3, as DNA: TGTGCCAGCAGCGCTGTGCGTTTTCAAGAGACCCAGTACTTC. This gives the protein CASSAVRFQETQYF.

The chain links TRBV5-1 to TRBJ1-1; TRBD1 might be the D (6 bases). CDR3 size: 15 residues. V was clipped by 2 bases and J by 0 bases, with 11 bases between them. The germline gives CDR1 SGHRS, CDR2 YFSETQ. The CDR3 loop reads CASSFPGQMNTEAFF. The CDR3 DNA reads TGCGCCAGCAGCTTTCCGGGACAAATGAACACTGAAGCTTTCTTT.

This clone was seen just once. This chain uses TRBV7-9 with TRBJ2-3; 8 bases line up with TRBD2. The CDR3 spans 17 residues. With 1 base clipped from V and 0 bases from J, the junction kept 6 bases outside the gene matches. Germline-derived CDR1 and CDR2 are SEHNR and FQNEAQ (reference sequence). The CDR3 coding sequence is TGTGCCAGCAGCTTAGGTGTGTCTAGCGGGAGCACAGATACGCAGTATTTT. Translated, it gives CASSLGVSSGSTDTQYF.

For the CDR3, the DNA is TGTGCCAGCAGTCCTGGGACAGGGCTGGACATTCAGTACTTC. As protein: CASSPGTGLDIQYF. V usage is TRBV6-5 and J usage is TRBJ2-4; 9 bases map to TRBD1. Germline-derived CDR1 and CDR2 are MNHEY and SVGAGI. This CDR3 region has 14 residues. J gave up 8 bases and V 5 bases, and 7 bases lay outside the gene matches.

This chain joins TRBV30 and TRBJ1-1; 7 bases line up with TRBD1. The CDR3 sequence is 15 residues long. CDR1 is GTSNPN, CDR2 SVGIG, per germline (reference sequence). V lost 3 bases, J lost 1 base, and 8 bases stayed unmatched. The CDR3 spells CAWRRQGGGNTEAFF. The CDR3 nucleotides read TGTGCCTGGAGAAGACAGGGTGGGGGGAACACTGAAGCTTTCTTT.

This CDR3 reads CASSDGVGGNTIYF. Written as DNA, the CDR3 is TGTGCCAGCAGTGATGGAGTCGGGGGAAACACCATATATTTT. The chain uses TRBV6-1 and TRBJ1-3; D unclear. The CDR3 totals 14 residues. Germline CDR1 MNHNS, CDR2 SASEGT. Trimming stripped 3 bases from V and 4 bases from J, with 10 bases between.

The V gene is TRBV3-1 (or the pseudogene TRBV3-2), the J gene TRBJ2-7, with TRBD2 as a possible D gene (6 bases). The CDR3 spans 14 residues. Germline-derived CDR1 and CDR2 are LGHDT and YNNKEL (reference sequence). The V gene lost 4 bases and the J gene lost 0 bases, with 10 bases spanning the gap. The CDR3 here is CASSRTGGSYEQYF. Here the CDR3 DNA reads TGTGCCAGCAGCCGAACCGGGGGCTCCTACGAGCAGTACTTC.

The chain carries TRBV6-5 and TRBJ2-3; 8 nucleotides line up with TRBD2. Unmatched junction bases numbered 4, after V lost 3 bases and J lost 2 bases. This CDR3 has 15 residues. The germline CDR1 and CDR2 sequences are MNHEY and SVGAGI. The CDR3 region has the DNA TGTGCCAGCAGTTATAGCGGGACAACCACAGATACGCAGTATTTT. Its translation: CASSYSGTTTDTQYF.

The V and J genes are TRBV28 and TRBJ1-4; the match to TRBD1 covers 8 bases. After removal of 6 bases from V and 6 bases from J, the junction contained 3 bases not matched to a gene. CDR1 and CDR2 (germline): MDHEN, SYDVKM. The CDR3 runs to 13 residues. CDR3 DNA: TGTGCCAGCAGGGAACAGGGGGATGAAAAACTGTTTTTT. Its translation is CASREQGDEKLFF.

This chain links TRBV6-5 with TRBJ2-5, with D maybe TRBD1 (6 bases). CDR1 is MNHEY, CDR2 SVGAGI, per germline. V lost 2 bases to trimming and J lost 4 bases, with 8 bases between them. This CDR3 has 13 amino acids. The CDR3: CASSYVRGETQYF. CDR3 in DNA: TGTGCCAGCAGTTACGTCAGGGGAGAGACCCAGTACTTC.

The chain is built from TRBV9 and TRBJ2-7, with D perhaps TRBD2 (6 bases). V lost 4 bases and J lost 1, with 18 bases in between. Germline loops: CDR1 SGDLS, CDR2 YYNGEE. This CDR3 has 16 residues. CDR3 protein: CASSPTLAAGSYEQYF. In nucleotides, the CDR3 is TGTGCCAGCAGCCCAACTCTCGCGGCGGGGTCCTACGAGCAGTACTTC.

CDR3 sequence: CASTYQGAIGELFF. The CDR3 coding sequence is TGTGCCAGCACCTACCAGGGGGCGATCGGGGAGCTGTTTTTT. The V call is TRBV2, the J call TRBJ2-2; 8 nucleotides align to TRBD1. Germline lookup yields CDR1 SNHLY and CDR2 FYNNEI. The CDR3 totals 14 residues. With V trimmed by 7 bases and J by 7 bases, 8 bases remained unmatched.

J is TRBJ2-1 and V is TRBV3-1 (or the pseudogene TRBV3-2); TRBD1 is a possible D gene (6 bases). Trimming took off 4 bases at V and 6 bases at J, with 13 bases between the two ends. Germline-derived CDR1 and CDR2 are LGHDT and YNNKEL (reference sequence). The CDR3 sequence is 14 residues long. CDR3 DNA sequence: TGTGCCAGCAGCCCAGACAGGATGATCAATGAGCAGTTCTTC. It codes for CASSPDRMINEQFF.

This chain joins TRBV15 and TRBJ1-5; D is ambiguous. Germline V gene sequence: CDR1 LNHNV, CDR2 YYDKDF (reference sequence). V lost 5 bases and J 6 bases, leaving 11 bases between the germline ends. The CDR3 has 13 amino acids. CDR3 DNA sequence: TGTGCCACCAGCTCTCCGGTTCGTCAGCCCCAGCATTTT. Translating gives CATSSPVRQPQHF.